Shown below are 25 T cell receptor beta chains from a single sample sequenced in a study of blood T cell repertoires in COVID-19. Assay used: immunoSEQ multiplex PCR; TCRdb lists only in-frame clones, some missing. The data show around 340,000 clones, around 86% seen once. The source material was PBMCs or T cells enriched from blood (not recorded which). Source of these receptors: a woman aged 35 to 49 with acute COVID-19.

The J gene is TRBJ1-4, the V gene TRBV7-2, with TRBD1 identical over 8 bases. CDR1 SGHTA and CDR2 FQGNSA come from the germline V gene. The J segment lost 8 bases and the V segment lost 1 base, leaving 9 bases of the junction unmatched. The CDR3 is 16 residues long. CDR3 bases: TGTGCCAGCAGCTTAGGAGCAGGGGGCTGGTGGGAAAAACTGTTTTTT. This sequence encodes CASSLGAGGWWEKLFF.

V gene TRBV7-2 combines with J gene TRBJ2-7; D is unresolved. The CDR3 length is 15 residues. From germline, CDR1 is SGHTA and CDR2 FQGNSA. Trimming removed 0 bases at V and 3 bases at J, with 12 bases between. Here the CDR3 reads CASSLAREVGYEQYF. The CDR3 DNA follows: TGTGCCAGCAGCTTAGCGCGCGAGGTCGGCTACGAGCAGTACTTC.

CDR3 in DNA: TGTGCCAGAGCAGGACACTTCAATCAGCCCCAGCATTTT. The encoded protein is CARAGHFNQPQHF. The chain joins TRBV12-3 or TRBV12-4 to TRBJ1-5; possible D gene TRBD1, 5 bases. The CDR3 is made up of 13 amino acids. Deletions cut 9 bases from V and 3 bases from J, with 12 bases between.

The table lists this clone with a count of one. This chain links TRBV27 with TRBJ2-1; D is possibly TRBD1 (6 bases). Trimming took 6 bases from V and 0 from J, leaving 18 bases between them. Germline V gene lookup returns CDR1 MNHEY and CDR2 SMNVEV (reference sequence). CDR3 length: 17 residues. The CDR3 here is CASSLNNREHSYNEQFF. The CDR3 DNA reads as TGTGCCAGCAGCCTAAACAACAGGGAACACTCCTACAATGAGCAGTTCTTC.

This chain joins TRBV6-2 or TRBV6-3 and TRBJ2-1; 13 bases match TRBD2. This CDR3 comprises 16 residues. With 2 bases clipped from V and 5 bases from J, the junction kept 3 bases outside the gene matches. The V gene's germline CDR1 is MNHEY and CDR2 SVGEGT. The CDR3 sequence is CASSYPGTSGDNEQFF. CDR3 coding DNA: TGTGCCAGCAGTTACCCCGGGACTAGCGGGGACAATGAGCAGTTCTTC.

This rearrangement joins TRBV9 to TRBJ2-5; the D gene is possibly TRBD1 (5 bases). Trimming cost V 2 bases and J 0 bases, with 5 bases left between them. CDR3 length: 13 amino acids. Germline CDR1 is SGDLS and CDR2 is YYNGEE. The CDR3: CASSVDNQETQYF. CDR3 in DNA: TGTGCCAGCAGCGTGGACAACCAAGAGACCCAGTACTTC.

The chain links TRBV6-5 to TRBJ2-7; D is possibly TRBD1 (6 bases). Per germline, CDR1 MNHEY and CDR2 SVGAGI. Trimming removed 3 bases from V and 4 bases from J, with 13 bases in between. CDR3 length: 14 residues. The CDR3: CASSYTTGIYEQYF. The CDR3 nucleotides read TGTGCCAGCAGTTATACGACAGGAATTTACGAGCAGTACTTC.

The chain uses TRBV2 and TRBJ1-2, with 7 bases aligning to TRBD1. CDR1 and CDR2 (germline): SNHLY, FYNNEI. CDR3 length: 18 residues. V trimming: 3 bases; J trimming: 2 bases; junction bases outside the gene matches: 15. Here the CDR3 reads CASSELDPIRGINYGYTF. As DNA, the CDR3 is TGTGCCAGCAGTGAGTTGGACCCTATCAGGGGGATCAACTATGGCTACACCTTC.

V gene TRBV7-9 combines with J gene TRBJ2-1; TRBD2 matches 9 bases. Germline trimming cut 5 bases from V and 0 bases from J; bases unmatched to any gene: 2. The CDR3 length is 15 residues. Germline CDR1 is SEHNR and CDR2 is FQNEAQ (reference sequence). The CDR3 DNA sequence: TGTGCCAGCAGCCGCGGGGGGGCCTCCTACAATGAGCAGTTCTTC. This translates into CASSRGGASYNEQFF.

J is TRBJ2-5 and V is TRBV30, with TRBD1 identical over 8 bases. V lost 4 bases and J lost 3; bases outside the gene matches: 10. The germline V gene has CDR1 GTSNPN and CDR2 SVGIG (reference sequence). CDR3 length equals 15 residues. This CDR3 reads CAWTGGEGLEETQYF. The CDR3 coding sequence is TGTGCCTGGACAGGGGGCGAGGGTTTAGAAGAGACCCAGTACTTC.

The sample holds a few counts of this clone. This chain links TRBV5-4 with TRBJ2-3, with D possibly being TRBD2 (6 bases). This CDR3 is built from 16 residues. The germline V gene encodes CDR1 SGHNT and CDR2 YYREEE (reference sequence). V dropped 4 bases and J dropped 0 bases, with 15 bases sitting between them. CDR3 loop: CASSKRLGPSTDTQYF. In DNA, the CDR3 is TGTGCCAGCAGCAAAAGACTAGGCCCTAGCACAGATACGCAGTATTTT. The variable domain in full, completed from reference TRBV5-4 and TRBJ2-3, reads ETGVTQSPTHLIKTRGQQVTLRCSSQSGHNTVSWYQQALGQGPQFIFQYYREEENGRGNFPPRFSGLQFPNYSSELNVNALELDDSALYLCASSKRLGPSTDTQYFGPGTRLTVL.

The DNA of the CDR3 is TGTGCCAGCAAACTGGGACTAGCGGGCGGGGAGCTGTTTTTT. Encoded protein: CASKLGLAGGELFF. This chain connects TRBV6-5 to TRBJ2-2, with 12 bases aligning to TRBD2. The CDR3 is 14 residues long. Germline V CDR1 and CDR2: MNHEY, SVGAGI. Losses at the gene ends were 7 bases for V and 7 bases for J; bases not matched to a gene: 4.

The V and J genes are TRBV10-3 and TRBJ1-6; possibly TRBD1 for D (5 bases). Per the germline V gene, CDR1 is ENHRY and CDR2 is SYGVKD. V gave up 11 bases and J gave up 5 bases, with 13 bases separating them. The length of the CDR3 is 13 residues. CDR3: CAVRTQNNSPLHF. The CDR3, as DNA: TGTGCCGTGCGGACACAAAATAATTCACCCCTCCACTTT.

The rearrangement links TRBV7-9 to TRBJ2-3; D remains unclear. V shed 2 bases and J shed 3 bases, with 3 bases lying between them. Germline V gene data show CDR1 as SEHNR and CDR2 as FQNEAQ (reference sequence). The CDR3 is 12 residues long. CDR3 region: CASSLQTDTQYF. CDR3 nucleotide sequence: TGTGCCAGCAGCTTACAAACAGATACGCAGTATTTT.

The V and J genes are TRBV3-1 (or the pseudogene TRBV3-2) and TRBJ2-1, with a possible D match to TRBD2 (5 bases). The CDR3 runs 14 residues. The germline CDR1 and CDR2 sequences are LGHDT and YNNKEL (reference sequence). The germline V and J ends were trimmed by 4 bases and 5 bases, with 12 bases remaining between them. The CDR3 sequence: CASSPGLVHNEQFF. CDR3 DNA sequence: TGTGCCAGCAGCCCCGGACTCGTTCACAATGAGCAGTTCTTC.

The CDR3 DNA follows: TGTGCCAGCAGTTGGGGCGCTAACTATGGCTACACCTTC. It specifies CASSWGANYGYTF. The rearrangement links TRBV28 to TRBJ1-2, with D possibly being TRBD1 (5 bases). This CDR3 comprises 13 residues. Per the germline V gene, CDR1 is MDHEN and CDR2 is SYDVKM. The germline V and J ends were trimmed by 4 bases and 0 bases, with 6 bases remaining between them.

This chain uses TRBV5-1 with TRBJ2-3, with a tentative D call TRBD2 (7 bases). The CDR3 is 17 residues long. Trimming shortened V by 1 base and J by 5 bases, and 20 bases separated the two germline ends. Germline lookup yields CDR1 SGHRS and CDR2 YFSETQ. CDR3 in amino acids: CASSLLAGAITGDTQYF. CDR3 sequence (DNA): TGCGCCAGCAGCTTGCTGGCGGGGGCCATTACCGGAGATACGCAGTATTTT.

The CDR3 DNA follows: TGTGCCAGCAGCTACCGACAACTCCCCCAGCATTTT. Amino acids: CASSYRQLPQHF. The gene calls are TRBV28 and TRBJ1-5; D gene uncertain. The germline V gene encodes CDR1 MDHEN and CDR2 SYDVKM. The CDR3 is 12 residues long. V lost 6 bases, J lost 10 bases, and 13 bases lay in between.

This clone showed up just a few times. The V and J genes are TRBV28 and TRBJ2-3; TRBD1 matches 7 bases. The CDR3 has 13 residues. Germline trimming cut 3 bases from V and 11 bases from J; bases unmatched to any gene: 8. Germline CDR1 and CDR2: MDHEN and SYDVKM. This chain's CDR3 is CASSFTGAPRQYF. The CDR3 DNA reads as TGTGCCAGCAGTTTCACAGGGGCCCCCAGGCAGTATTTT. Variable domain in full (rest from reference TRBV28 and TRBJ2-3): DVKVTQSSRYLVKRTGEKVFLECVQDMDHENMFWYRQDPGLGLRLIYFSYDVKMKEKGDIPEGYSVSREKKERFSLILESASTNQTSMYLCASSFTGAPRQYFGPGTRLTVL.

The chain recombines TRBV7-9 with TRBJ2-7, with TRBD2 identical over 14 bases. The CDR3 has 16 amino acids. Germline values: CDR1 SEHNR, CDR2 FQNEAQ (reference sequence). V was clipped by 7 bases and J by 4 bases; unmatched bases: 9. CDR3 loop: CASIPGLAGESYEQYF. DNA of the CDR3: TGTGCCAGCATCCCGGGACTAGCGGGAGAATCGTACGAGCAGTACTTC.

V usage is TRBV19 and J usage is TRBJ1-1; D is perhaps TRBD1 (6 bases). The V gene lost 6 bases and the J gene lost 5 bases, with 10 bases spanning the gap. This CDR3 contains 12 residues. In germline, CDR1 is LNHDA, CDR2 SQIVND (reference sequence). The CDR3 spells CASRQGWTEAFF. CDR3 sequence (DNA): TGTGCCAGTAGGCAGGGGTGGACTGAAGCTTTCTTT.

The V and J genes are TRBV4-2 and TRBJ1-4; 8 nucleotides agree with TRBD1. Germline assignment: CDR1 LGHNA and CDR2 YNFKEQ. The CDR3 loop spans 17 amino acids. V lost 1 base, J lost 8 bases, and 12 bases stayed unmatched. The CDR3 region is CASSQAKVQGAGEKLFF. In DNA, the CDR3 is TGTGCCAGCAGCCAAGCTAAGGTCCAGGGGGCTGGCGAAAAACTGTTTTTT.

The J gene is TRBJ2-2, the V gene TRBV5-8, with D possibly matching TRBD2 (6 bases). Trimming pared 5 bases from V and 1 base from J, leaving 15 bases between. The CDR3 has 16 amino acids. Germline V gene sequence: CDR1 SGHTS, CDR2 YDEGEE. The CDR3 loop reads CASRAGTQLNTGELFF. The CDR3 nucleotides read TGTGCCAGCAGGGCCGGGACTCAATTGAACACCGGGGAGCTGTTTTTT. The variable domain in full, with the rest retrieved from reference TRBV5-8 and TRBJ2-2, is EAGVTQSPTHLIKTRGQQATLRCSPISGHTSVYWYQQALGLGLQFLLWYDEGEERNRGNFPPRFSGRQFPNYSSELNVNALELEDSALYLCASRAGTQLNTGELFFGEGSRLTVL.

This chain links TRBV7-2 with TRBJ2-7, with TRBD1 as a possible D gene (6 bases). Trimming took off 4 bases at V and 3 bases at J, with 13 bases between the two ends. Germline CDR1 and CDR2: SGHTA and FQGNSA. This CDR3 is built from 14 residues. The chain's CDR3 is CASSSTGPLYEQYF. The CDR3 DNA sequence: TGTGCCAGCAGCTCGACAGGTCCGCTCTACGAGCAGTACTTC. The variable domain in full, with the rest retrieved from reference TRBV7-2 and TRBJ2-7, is GAGVSQSPSNKVTEKGKDVELRCDPISGHTALYWYRQSLGQGLEFLIYFQGNSAPDKSGLPSDRFSAERTGGSVSTLTIQRTQQEDSAVYLCASSSTGPLYEQYFGPGTRLTVT.

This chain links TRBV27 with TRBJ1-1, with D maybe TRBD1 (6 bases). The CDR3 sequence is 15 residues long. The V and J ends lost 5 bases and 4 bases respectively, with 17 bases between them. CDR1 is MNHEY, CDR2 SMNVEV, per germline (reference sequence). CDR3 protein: CASSRGGGRGTEAFF. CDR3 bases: TGTGCCAGCAGTAGGGGAGGGGGACGTGGCACTGAAGCTTTCTTT.